Here is one TCR beta chain with its context. The antigen is undetermined. Amplification of TCR beta CDR3 regions used RNA as the template. HTBI primers were used for first-round RT-PCR of the TCR CDR3. TCRdb redid the calling of the multiplex PCR reads with MiXCR, one entry per CDR3 protein. The sample lists around 690,000 distinct CDR3 sequences, around 20% occurring once. These data originate in a study of T cells in Graves' hyperthyroidism and ophthalmopathy. Study at large: Peripheral blood samples were taken at initial diagnosis, prior to any treatment. Whole-study findings and limits: From stable hyperthyroidism, ophthalmopathy was separated by a 13 V-J model. In the blood, most expanded thyroid clonotypes above 0.001 appeared as well.

The J segment lost 1 base and the V segment lost 6 bases, leaving 10 bases of the junction unmatched. The CDR3 spans 17 residues. The germline gives CDR1 MDHEN, CDR2 SYDVKM. The TCR originated in a man aged 25 to 45 with Graves' ophthalmopathy. The chain joins TRBV28 to TRBJ1-3; TRBD1 aligns across 9 bases. The sequenced sample consisted of blood. CDR3 sequence: CASRAPGTGTSGNTIYF. The CDR3 DNA sequence: TGTGCCAGCAGGGCCCCCGGGACAGGGACTTCTGGAAACACCATATATTTT.